These 31 T cell receptor beta chains came from one sample sequenced in a study of cytomegalovirus exposure and HLA in healthy donors. 60 Vbeta and 13 Jbeta primers were used in PCR. TCRdb's table, derived via immunoSEQ multiplex PCR, lists solely in-frame clones and lacks some. In all, the sample yields about 160,000 clones. Sequencing used PBMCs. These receptors were obtained from a woman aged 55-70 years in good health and CMV-seronegative.

The chain carries TRBV2 and TRBJ2-1, with D possibly matching TRBD2 (6 bases). The length of the CDR3 is 15 residues. From germline, CDR1 is SNHLY and CDR2 FYNNEI. The CDR3 is CASTFRDSSYNEQFF. CDR3 DNA sequence: TGTGCTTCGACATTCAGGGACTCCTCTTACAATGAGCAGTTCTTC.

The gene calls are TRBV7-3 and TRBJ2-3, with 9 bases that match TRBD1. J gave up 6 bases and V 1 base, and 14 bases lay outside the gene matches. There are 18 residues in the CDR3. Germline V CDR1 and CDR2: SGHTA, FQGTGA. CDR3 protein: CASSLMGPRTGAADTQYF. CDR3 nucleotide sequence: TGTGCCAGCAGCTTAATGGGTCCCAGGACAGGGGCAGCGGATACGCAGTATTTT.

The rearrangement links TRBV2 to TRBJ2-4, with 10 bases identical to TRBD1. The V gene's germline CDR1 is SNHLY and CDR2 FYNNEI. CDR3 length: 15 amino acids. Losses at the gene ends were 8 bases for V and 9 bases for J; bases not matched to a gene: 13. CDR3 DNA: TGTGCCAGCGCTCCCCCGCGGGACAGGGGTGGCATTCAGTACTTC. Encoded protein: CASAPPRDRGGIQYF.

In DNA form, the CDR3 reads TGTGCCAGCAGCTTCGGACAGGGCAAGAATCAGCCCCAGCATTTT. Translation gives CASSFGQGKNQPQHF. The chain has TRBV5-4 and TRBJ1-5; 8 bases are shared with TRBD1. Germline V gives CDR1 SGHNT, CDR2 YYREEE (reference sequence). CDR3 size: 15 residues. Unmatched junction bases numbered 5, after V lost 2 bases and J lost 4 bases.

The rearrangement uses TRBV7-9 and TRBJ2-7; 8 bases agree with TRBD1. V trimming: 1 base; J trimming: 4 bases; junction bases outside the gene matches: 12. Germline lookup yields CDR1 SEHNR and CDR2 FQNEAQ (reference sequence). The CDR3 contains 17 residues. CDR3 nucleotides: TGTGCCAGCAGCTTAGTTCAGAGGCAGGGGGCGGGATACGAGCAGTACTTC. Amino acid sequence: CASSLVQRQGAGYEQYF.

This chain uses TRBV6-1 with TRBJ2-1; D may be TRBD2 (6 bases). Germline loops: CDR1 MNHNS, CDR2 SASEGT. There are 17 residues in the CDR3. V lost 4 bases and J lost 4, with 20 bases in between. The DNA of the CDR3 is TGTGCCAGCAGTGCCAGACTAGGCGCAGGACCGTACAATGAGCAGTTCTTC. Translating gives CASSARLGAGPYNEQFF.

V usage is TRBV29-1 and J usage is TRBJ2-1; D is ambiguous. V lost 4 bases, J lost 7 bases, and 8 bases lay in between. This CDR3 has 11 residues. Germline V gives CDR1 SQVTM, CDR2 ANQGSEA. Here the CDR3 reads CSVVQINEQFF. The CDR3 coding sequence is TGCAGCGTTGTGCAGATTAATGAGCAGTTCTTC.

The chain uses TRBV7-3 and TRBJ2-1, with D uncertain. Germline V gene lookup returns CDR1 SGHTA and CDR2 FQGTGA. CDR3 length: 13 amino acids. Trimming shortened V by 2 bases and J by 15 bases, and 17 bases separated the two germline ends. The CDR3, as DNA: TGTGCCAGCAGCTTAGCTAGGAGTGAAAACCCGTTCTTC. This sequence encodes CASSLARSENPFF.

The CDR3 nucleotides are TGTGCCACCAGCGTGTCCCGGAACTATGGCTACACCTTC. Protein: CATSVSRNYGYTF. The V and J genes are TRBV15 and TRBJ1-2; no firm D call. The CDR3 is 13 amino acids. Trimming took off 5 bases at V and 2 bases at J, with 9 bases between the two ends. Germline V gene data show CDR1 as LNHNV and CDR2 as YYDKDF (reference sequence).

The CDR3, as DNA: TGTGCCAGCGGCGGGGAGGGGGAGCACTACGAGCAGTACTTC. Protein sequence: CASGGEGEHYEQYF. The chain is built from TRBV6-5 and TRBJ2-7, with a possible D match to TRBD2 (7 bases). This CDR3 contains 14 residues. V gave up 8 bases and J gave up 3 bases, with 17 bases separating them. The germline V gene has CDR1 MNHEY and CDR2 SVGAGI.

The chain couples TRBV7-6 to TRBJ2-6; 7 bases are a match to TRBD2. CDR3 length equals 18 residues. Germline lookup yields CDR1 SGHVS and CDR2 FNYEAQ. V gave up 5 bases and J gave up 0 bases; unmatched junction bases: 10. The CDR3 protein is CASSRPGGAPSGANVLTF. The CDR3 coding sequence is TGTGCCAGCAGCCGTCCGGGGGGAGCCCCCTCTGGGGCCAACGTCCTGACTTTC.

V and J are TRBV6-5 and TRBJ2-7; a weak D match, TRBD2 (5 bases). Per germline, CDR1 MNHEY and CDR2 SVGAGI. The V and J ends lost 0 bases and 1 base respectively, with 13 bases between them. This CDR3 region has 16 residues. The CDR3 nucleotides read TGTGCCAGCAGTTACTCGCGGAGAGGGATTTCCTACGAGCAGTACTTC. Its translation: CASSYSRRGISYEQYF.

The chain has TRBV10-3 and TRBJ2-1, with TRBD2 matching over 9 bases. V shed 11 bases and J 4 bases; nucleotides not matched to a gene: 6. Per the germline V gene, CDR1 is ENHRY and CDR2 is SYGVKD. The CDR3 covers 13 residues. The CDR3 loop is CASTSGSYNEQFF. The CDR3 DNA sequence: TGTGCCTCCACTAGCGGGTCGTACAATGAGCAGTTCTTC.

The chain carries TRBV10-3 and TRBJ2-1, with TRBD2 matching over 13 bases. Germline trimming cut 8 bases from V and 4 bases from J; bases unmatched to any gene: 2. This CDR3 region has 14 residues. The germline V gene has CDR1 ENHRY and CDR2 SYGVKD. DNA of the CDR3: TGTGCCATCGGGGGACTAGCGGGATACAATGAGCAGTTCTTC. It encodes CAIGGLAGYNEQFF.

The V call is TRBV5-1, the J call TRBJ1-2; 12 nucleotides agree with TRBD1. Trimming at V came to 4 bases and at J to 4 bases, leaving 5 bases not matched to a gene. Germline-derived CDR1 and CDR2 are SGHRS and YFSETQ. The CDR3 is 15 amino acids. The CDR3 loop reads CASSSGTGGPYGYTF. CDR3 DNA: TGCGCCAGCAGCAGTGGGACAGGGGGCCCCTATGGCTACACCTTC.

The chain carries TRBV2 and TRBJ2-1; D unresolved. V was pared by 6 bases and J by 3 bases, with 15 bases between. The CDR3 totals 15 residues. Germline V CDR1 and CDR2: SNHLY, FYNNEI. The CDR3 here is CASSAQAFNYNEQFF. CDR3 sequence (DNA): TGTGCCAGCAGCGCCCAGGCGTTCAACTACAATGAGCAGTTCTTC.

The chain employs TRBV5-6 and TRBJ2-2; a weak D match, TRBD2 (5 bases). The CDR3 extends over 16 amino acids. Germline V gives CDR1 SGHDT, CDR2 YYEEEE. Trimming removed 0 bases at V and 5 bases at J, with 14 bases between. CDR3 coding DNA: TGTGCCAGCAGCTTGGTGGGAGTCGATCGTACCGGGGAGCTGTTTTTT. This gives the protein CASSLVGVDRTGELFF.

This chain links TRBV7-9 with TRBJ1-2, with D hard to call. V was clipped by 5 bases and J by 2 bases, with 3 bases between them. Germline V gives CDR1 SEHNR, CDR2 FQNEAQ (reference sequence). This CDR3 has 11 amino acids. The CDR3 sequence: CASSENYGYTF. DNA for the CDR3: TGTGCCAGCAGCGAGAACTATGGCTACACCTTC.

The chain links TRBV6-5 to TRBJ1-1, with a tentative D call TRBD1 (6 bases). CDR1 is MNHEY, CDR2 SVGAGI, per germline. The CDR3 spans 14 residues. V gave up 6 bases and J gave up 2 bases, with 13 bases separating them. The CDR3 DNA reads TGTGCCAGCAGCCACCGGACAGCAAACACTGAAGCTTTCTTT. As protein: CASSHRTANTEAFF.

The chain has TRBV19 and TRBJ2-1, with TRBD2 matching over 9 bases. The V segment lost 6 bases and the J segment 6 bases; nucleotides outside the gene matches: 18. Germline loops: CDR1 LNHDA, CDR2 SQIVND (reference sequence). The CDR3 extends over 18 amino acids. CDR3 loop: CASRLWDLAGGPSNEQFF. The CDR3 DNA is TGTGCCAGTAGGTTATGGGATTTGGCGGGAGGGCCTAGCAATGAGCAGTTCTTC.

The chain links TRBV28 to TRBJ2-5; D might be TRBD1 (6 bases). Germline V lookup: CDR1 MDHEN, CDR2 SYDVKM. V was cut by 7 bases and J by 4 bases, with 10 bases left in between. This CDR3 is 12 amino acids long. The chain's CDR3 is CASNTGRETQYF. For the CDR3, the DNA is TGTGCCAGCAATACAGGGCGAGAGACCCAGTACTTC.

This chain connects TRBV5-4 to TRBJ1-2; 9 bases match TRBD1. V lost 3 bases to trimming and J lost 5 bases; unmatched junction nucleotides: 8. There are 15 residues in the CDR3. The germline CDR1 and CDR2 sequences are SGHNT and YYREEE (reference sequence). This chain's CDR3 is CASSSLGQGGYGYTF. The CDR3 DNA sequence: TGTGCCAGCAGCTCCCTGGGACAGGGAGGATATGGCTACACCTTC.

This rearrangement joins TRBV29-1 to TRBJ2-2, with D tentatively TRBD1 (5 bases). Trimming left V 2 bases short and J 6 bases short, with 13 bases between. The CDR3 runs 14 residues. The germline V gene has CDR1 SQVTM and CDR2 ANQGSEA. Here the CDR3 DNA reads TGCAGCGTTGAACGGTTAGGACAAGCCGGGGAGCTGTTTTTT. Protein product: CSVERLGQAGELFF.

This rearrangement joins TRBV5-4 to TRBJ2-7; TRBD1 agrees at 7 bases. Germline trimming cut 10 bases from V and 1 base from J; bases unmatched to any gene: 5. Germline V CDR1 and CDR2: SGHNT, YYREEE (reference sequence). The CDR3 covers 12 residues. The CDR3 region is CASSDRSYEQYF. In DNA, the CDR3 is TGTGCCTCCTCGGACAGGTCCTACGAGCAGTACTTC. The full variable domain, completed using reference TRBV5-4 and TRBJ2-7, is ETGVTQSPTHLIKTRGQQVTLRCSSQSGHNTVSWYQQALGQGPQFIFQYYREEENGRGNFPPRFSGLQFPNYSSELNVNALELDDSALYLCASSDRSYEQYFGPGTRLTVT.

This chain uses TRBV7-9 with TRBJ2-3; D possibly corresponds to TRBD1 (5 bases). With 11 bases removed from V and 0 bases from J, the gap between germline ends came to 21 bases. Germline V gives CDR1 SEHNR, CDR2 FQNEAQ (reference sequence). This CDR3 has 16 residues. CDR3 region: CAHNDRRTASTDTQYF. The CDR3 bases are TGTGCCCACAATGACAGACGAACAGCTAGCACAGATACGCAGTATTTT.

The chain employs TRBV4-1 and TRBJ1-6, with D maybe TRBD1 (6 bases). The germline CDR1 and CDR2 sequences are MGHRA and YSYEKL. With 3 bases removed from V and 9 bases from J, the gap between germline ends came to 12 bases. The CDR3 sequence is 14 residues long. In DNA form, the CDR3 reads TGCGCCAGCAGCCACACAGGGTCGGGTTCACCCCTCCACTTT. It encodes CASSHTGSGSPLHF.

The chain uses TRBV30 and TRBJ1-5, with D uncertain. This CDR3 is 15 amino acids long. Germline V gene sequence: CDR1 GTSNPN, CDR2 SVGIG (reference sequence). Trimming stripped 5 bases from V and 2 bases from J, with 16 bases between. CDR3 residues: CAWDRGGMGNQPQHF. The DNA of the CDR3 is TGTGCCTGGGACCGGGGAGGGATGGGCAATCAGCCCCAGCATTTT.

The rearrangement joins TRBV11-2 to TRBJ2-1; perhaps TRBD2 as D (6 bases). The CDR3 sequence is 16 residues long. V was shortened by 3 bases and J by 1 base, with 13 bases between the two germline ends. The germline V gene has CDR1 SGHAT and CDR2 FQNNGV. CDR3 residues: CASSFLRGISYNEQFF. CDR3 DNA sequence: TGTGCCAGCAGCTTCCTACGCGGGATTTCCTACAATGAGCAGTTCTTC.

This chain links TRBV7-9 with TRBJ1-1, with unresolved D. V gave up 1 base and J gave up 3 bases, with 3 bases separating them. The germline V gene encodes CDR1 SEHNR and CDR2 FQNEAQ (reference sequence). CDR3 size: 12 residues. In DNA form, the CDR3 reads TGTGCCAGCAGCTTAGTCGACACTGAAGCTTTCTTT. It yields the protein CASSLVDTEAFF.

V is TRBV7-9 and J is TRBJ1-1; D is possibly TRBD1 (6 bases). The germline V and J ends were trimmed by 5 bases and 5 bases, with 21 bases remaining between them. CDR1 and CDR2 (germline): SEHNR, FQNEAQ (reference sequence). This CDR3 comprises 16 residues. Written as DNA, the CDR3 is TGTGCCAGCAGCCCAGCGGAACTGGGGGCTAATACTGAAGCTTTCTTT. Protein sequence: CASSPAELGANTEAFF.

The rearrangement joins TRBV19 to TRBJ1-2; the D is unclear. This CDR3 spans 12 amino acids. V lost 1 base, J lost 8 bases, and 8 bases lay in between. Germline CDR1 and CDR2: LNHDA and SQIVND (reference sequence). The CDR3 DNA sequence: TGTGCCAGTAGTATAGTAGCGGGAGGCTACACCTTC. This sequence encodes CASSIVAGGYTF.